These 30 T cell receptor beta chains were all obtained from the same sample, sequenced in a study of shared clonotypes between healthy human individuals. TCRdb's copy holds only in-frame clones and misses some; the assay was immunoSEQ multiplex PCR. The profile shows about a million clones, approximately 80% of them singletons. Sequencing was performed on memory CD4+ T cells sorted from blood. Noted subset: CD45RA-negative fraction. The source of these receptors is a man aged 18 to 30 in good health.

V gene TRBV19 combines with J gene TRBJ1-2; D remains unclear. The length of the CDR3 is 13 residues. Looked up from germline, CDR1 is LNHDA and CDR2 is SQIVND (reference sequence). V was cut by 4 bases and J by 10 bases, with 16 bases left in between. Here the CDR3 reads CASSTRTEEYYTF. The CDR3 bases are TGTGCCAGTAGTACCCGGACGGAAGAATACTACACCTTC.

This chain uses TRBV2 with TRBJ2-7; no clear D. The CDR3 is 13 amino acids. The V end lost 7 bases, the J end lost 6 bases, and 16 bases lay between the germline ends. Germline V gives CDR1 SNHLY, CDR2 FYNNEI. The DNA for the CDR3 is TGTGCCAGCATTCGGTCAGCCGGCTCCGAGCAGTACTTC. Its translation: CASIRSAGSEQYF. The entire variable domain, with the rest obtained from reference TRBV2 and TRBJ2-7, is as follows: EPEVTQTPSHQVTQMGQEVILRCVPISNHLYFYWYRQILGQKVEFLVSFYNNEISEKSEIFDDQFSVERPDGSNFTLKIRSTKLEDSAMYFCASIRSAGSEQYFGPGTRLTVT.

The gene calls are TRBV5-1 and TRBJ2-3; D is undetermined. V was cut by 0 bases and J by 3 bases, with 11 bases left in between. Germline lookup yields CDR1 SGHRS and CDR2 YFSETQ. CDR3 size: 15 residues. CDR3 coding DNA: TGCGCCAGCAGCTTGGACGGTGAACAAACAGATACGCAGTATTTT. It yields the protein CASSLDGEQTDTQYF.

The chain is built from TRBV5-1 and TRBJ1-3; weak D call: TRBD1 (5 bases). The V gene lost 7 bases and the J gene lost 2 bases, with 16 bases spanning the gap. The CDR3 spans 15 residues. Looked up from germline, CDR1 is SGHRS and CDR2 is YFSETQ. The CDR3, as DNA: TGCGCCAGCTCCGACCCTTTGGGGGCTGGAAACACCATATATTTT. It translates to CASSDPLGAGNTIYF.

The V call is TRBV6-5, the J call TRBJ2-1, with 13 positions matching TRBD2. Germline CDR1 and CDR2: MNHEY and SVGAGI. V gave up 8 bases and J gave up 10 bases; unmatched junction bases: 8. The CDR3 covers 14 residues. The CDR3 spells CASGTSGRAREQFF. Here the CDR3 DNA reads TGTGCCAGCGGTACTAGCGGGAGGGCCCGGGAGCAGTTCTTC.

This chain joins TRBV5-1 and TRBJ2-6, with 7 bases fitting TRBD1. The CDR3 contains 16 residues. Losses at the gene ends were 4 bases for V and 0 bases for J; bases not matched to a gene: 4. Germline V gene data show CDR1 as SGHRS and CDR2 as YFSETQ. The CDR3, as DNA: TGCGCCAGCAGCAGGGGACAGAGCTCTGGGGCCAACGTCCTGACTTTC. This codes for CASSRGQSSGANVLTF.

DNA for the CDR3: TGTGCCAGCAGTCAACGAAACAATGAGCAGTTCTTC. Translation gives CASSQRNNEQFF. The chain is built from TRBV27 and TRBJ2-1; D unresolved. The length of the CDR3 is 12 residues. The V and J ends lost 5 bases and 5 bases respectively, with 7 bases between them. Germline CDR1 reads MNHEY; CDR2 reads SMNVEV (reference sequence).

This clone was observed a few times. The V call is TRBV9, the J call TRBJ2-3, with D unresolved. Germline CDR1 is SGDLS and CDR2 is YYNGEE. The CDR3 consists of 13 residues. V lost 4 bases to trimming and J lost 1 base, with 7 bases between them. The CDR3 spells CASSHMGTDTQYF. The CDR3 nucleotides are TGTGCCAGCAGCCATATGGGCACAGATACGCAGTATTTT.

The rearrangement links TRBV27 to TRBJ2-5; D uncertain. CDR1 and CDR2 from the germline V gene are MNHEY and SMNVEV (reference sequence). There are 13 residues in the CDR3. With 5 bases removed from V and 5 bases from J, the gap between germline ends came to 12 bases. CDR3 DNA: TGTGCCAGCAGTAACGGTGCAGCGGAGACCCAGTACTTC. The encoded protein is CASSNGAAETQYF.

The gene calls are TRBV30 and TRBJ2-4; no reliable D call. The CDR3 loop spans 14 amino acids. Germline values: CDR1 GTSNPN, CDR2 SVGIG (reference sequence). V was pared by 0 bases and J by 4 bases, with 10 bases between. The CDR3 DNA follows: TGTGCCTGGAGTGTACTGGACGGGAAAAACATTCAGTACTTC. Protein: CAWSVLDGKNIQYF.

This clone was seen ten or more times. The rearrangement joins TRBV21-1 to TRBJ2-7; the table's TRBD2 call for D was not verified on the DNA. TRBV21-1 is shown as a pseudogene. This CDR3 contains 17 residues. The CDR3 spells CASSKERTSGSPYEQYF. In DNA, the CDR3 is TGTGCCAGCAGCAAAGAAAGGACTAGCGGGAGTCCCTACGAGCAGTACTTC.

The gene calls are TRBV5-1 and TRBJ1-1, with D uncertain. Germline-derived CDR1 and CDR2 are SGHRS and YFSETQ. The V end was cut by 1 base, the J end by 5 bases, with 15 bases between. The length of the CDR3 is 15 residues. CDR3 coding DNA: TGCGCCAGCAGCTTGCGATTAACAGAACAAACTGAAGCTTTCTTT. It is translated as CASSLRLTEQTEAFF.

V gene TRBV30 combines with J gene TRBJ2-5; no clear D. Germline assignment: CDR1 GTSNPN and CDR2 SVGIG (reference sequence). The CDR3 spans 13 residues. The ends were cut back, 3 bases at V and 2 bases at J, with 10 bases in the middle. CDR3 amino acids: CAWRTTKQETQYF. In DNA, the CDR3 is TGTGCCTGGAGGACAACAAAGCAAGAGACCCAGTACTTC. Full variable domain (remainder filled in from reference TRBV30 and TRBJ2-5): SQTIHQWPATLVQPVGSPLSLECTVEGTSNPNLYWYRQAAGRGLQLLFYSVGIGQISSEVPQNLSASRPQDRQFILSSKKLLLSDSGFYLCAWRTTKQETQYFGPGTRLLVL.

This chain links TRBV4-1 with TRBJ2-2, with D unclear. V lost 7 bases and J 0 bases, leaving 12 bases between the germline ends. The CDR3 runs 15 residues. Germline V gene data show CDR1 as MGHRA and CDR2 as YSYEKL. CDR3 residues: CASKTYSTNTGELFF. CDR3 bases: TGCGCCAGCAAGACTTACTCAACGAACACCGGGGAGCTGTTTTTT.

This clone was detected once. This specimen includes other DNA sequences encoding the same CDR3. This chain links TRBV6-1 with TRBJ2-3; the D is unclear. This CDR3 is 13 amino acids long. CDR1 is MNHNS, CDR2 SASEGT, per germline. V lost 6 bases, J lost 0 bases, and 7 bases lay in between. CDR3 region: CASRPISTDTQYF. For the CDR3, the DNA is TGTGCCAGCAGGCCCATTAGCACAGATACGCAGTATTTT.

The chain employs TRBV6-1 and TRBJ1-1; TRBD1 might be the D (5 bases). This CDR3 contains 14 residues. In germline, CDR1 is MNHNS, CDR2 SASEGT. V lost 3 bases and J lost 3, with 11 bases in between. The CDR3 loop reads CASSDGGVDTEAFF. CDR3 coding DNA: TGTGCCAGCAGTGATGGAGGGGTGGACACTGAAGCTTTCTTT.

This CDR3 reads CASTRGTSGGYEQYF. The CDR3 nucleotides read TGTGCCAGCACCAGGGGGACTAGCGGGGGCTACGAGCAGTACTTC. The V call is TRBV6-6, the J call TRBJ2-7; 14 nucleotides agree with TRBD2. Per germline, CDR1 MNHNY and CDR2 SVGAGI (reference sequence). CDR3 size: 15 residues. The ends lost 7 bases at V and 3 bases at J; junction bases unmatched: 5.

This clone was counted between two and nine times. The CDR3 protein is CASSFGGISGGGNQPQHF. CDR3 DNA: TGTGCCAGCAGTTTTGGTGGGATATCCGGCGGTGGCAATCAGCCCCAGCATTTT. The rearrangement links TRBV28 to TRBJ1-5; no reliable D call. Looked up from germline, CDR1 is MDHEN and CDR2 is SYDVKM. The CDR3 runs 18 residues. V lost 3 bases to trimming and J lost 2 bases, with 20 bases between them.

The chain uses TRBV6-1 and TRBJ2-5; 10 nucleotides agree with TRBD1. The germline CDR1 and CDR2 sequences are MNHNS and SASEGT. The CDR3 length is 14 residues. J gave up 5 bases and V 6 bases, and 6 bases lay outside the gene matches. The CDR3 reads CASSTTGGRETQYF. In DNA form, the CDR3 reads TGTGCCAGCAGCACGACAGGGGGCAGGGAGACCCAGTACTTC.

The V and J genes are TRBV27 and TRBJ2-5; D ambiguous. This CDR3 is built from 14 residues. Trimming stripped 5 bases from V and 2 bases from J, with 12 bases between. CDR1 and CDR2 from the germline V gene are MNHEY and SMNVEV (reference sequence). CDR3 sequence reads: CASSPRNEQETQYF. CDR3 nucleotide sequence: TGTGCCAGCAGTCCTCGTAATGAACAAGAGACCCAGTACTTC.

With respect to this clone: This specimen includes other DNA sequences encoding the same CDR3. This chain uses TRBV30 with TRBJ2-3; TRBD2 matches at 12 bases. Trimming cost V 5 bases and J 0 bases; bases outside gene matches: 0. The germline V gene has CDR1 GTSNPN and CDR2 SVGIG (reference sequence). This CDR3 spans 14 amino acids. CDR3 sequence (DNA): TGTGCCTGGGGGACTAGCGGGAGCACAGATACGCAGTATTTT. It is translated as CAWGTSGSTDTQYF.

The genes are TRBV9 and TRBJ2-7; 8 bases are shared with TRBD2. The length of the CDR3 is 14 residues. V dropped 4 bases and J dropped 8; count of bases not matched to a gene: 11. CDR1 and CDR2 (germline): SGDLS, YYNGEE. The CDR3 nucleotides read TGTGCCAGCAGCTCATCACCGGGACTAGAAAAGCAGTACTTC. It is translated as CASSSSPGLEKQYF.

This clone was recorded a few times. V usage is TRBV7-3 and J usage is TRBJ2-3; 7 positions agree with TRBD1. The CDR3 is made up of 13 amino acids. J lost 6 bases, V lost 5 bases, and 5 bases had no gene match. The germline V gene encodes CDR1 SGHTA and CDR2 FQGTGA. The CDR3 reads CASSPGGLDTQYF. The CDR3 nucleotides read TGTGCCAGCAGCCCAGGGGGTTTGGATACGCAGTATTTT.

The genes are TRBV28 and TRBJ2-3, with D perhaps TRBD2 (6 bases). Per germline, CDR1 MDHEN and CDR2 SYDVKM. The CDR3 loop spans 15 amino acids. V lost 5 bases, J lost 1 base, and 13 bases lay in between. The CDR3 DNA follows: TGTGCCAGCAGTATGGCCCAGCGGGGCACAGATACGCAGTATTTT. The encoded protein is CASSMAQRGTDTQYF.

The chain joins TRBV6-5 to TRBJ2-5, with D possibly being TRBD1 (6 bases). The CDR3 runs to 12 residues. In germline, CDR1 is MNHEY, CDR2 SVGAGI. The ends were cut back, 6 bases at V and 5 bases at J, with 10 bases in the middle. In DNA, the CDR3 is TGTGCCAGCAGACAGGGTTTGGAGACCCAGTACTTC. Its protein is CASRQGLETQYF.

This chain connects TRBV5-4 to TRBJ1-1, with D possibly matching TRBD1 (5 bases). The CDR3 runs 16 residues. The germline gives CDR1 SGHNT, CDR2 YYREEE (reference sequence). The V end lost 0 bases, the J end lost 2 bases, and 14 bases lay between the germline ends. This chain's CDR3 is CASSLGGTGGNTEAFF. The CDR3 DNA follows: TGTGCCAGCAGCTTGGGGGGAACAGGTGGAAACACTGAAGCTTTCTTT.

Remarks on this clone: One end of the junction does not line up with germline, which may come from a read error. This chain uses TRBV5-3 with TRBJ1-4; 9 bases fit TRBD1. TRBV5-3 is flagged as an ORF with uncertain function. The CDR3 is 17 amino acids. The CDR3 loop reads CVRCPGQGTIAGEKLFF. DNA for the CDR3: TGTGTCAGATGCCCGGGACAGGGAACAATAGCGGGTGAAAAACTGTTTTTT.

This clone appeared a single time. The rearrangement uses TRBV6-1 and TRBJ2-7; 7 bases fit TRBD2. The CDR3 spans 13 residues. J gave up 2 bases and V 6 bases, and 4 bases lay outside the gene matches. Germline CDR1 and CDR2: MNHNS and SASEGT. CDR3 coding DNA: TGTGCCAGCAGAGGACTAGTTACCTACGAGCAGTACTTC. Amino acid sequence: CASRGLVTYEQYF.

This clone has just one count. The gene calls are TRBV5-6 and TRBJ2-5; D might be TRBD2 (6 bases). The CDR3 has 14 amino acids. The germline CDR1 and CDR2 sequences are SGHDT and YYEEEE. Deletions cut 3 bases from V and 5 bases from J, with 14 bases between. The CDR3 sequence is CASSSPSVKETQYF. The CDR3 bases are TGTGCCAGCAGCTCGCCTAGCGTCAAGGAGACCCAGTACTTC.

The gene calls are TRBV11-3 and TRBJ2-3; 9 nucleotides align to TRBD1. CDR1 SGHNT and CDR2 YENEEA come from the germline V gene. J lost 2 bases, V lost 4 bases, and 7 bases had no gene match. The CDR3 is 16 amino acids. DNA of the CDR3: TGTGCCAGCAGCTCAGGGACAGGGCAGGTCACAGATACGCAGTATTTT. The encoded protein is CASSSGTGQVTDTQYF. Variable domain in full (rest from reference TRBV11-3 and TRBJ2-3): EAGVVQSPRYKIIEKKQPVAFWCNPISGHNTLYWYLQNLGQGPELLIRYENEEAVDDSQLPKDRFSAERLKGVDSTLKIQPAELGDSAVYLCASSSGTGQVTDTQYFGPGTRLTVL.